The TCR beta chain described here comes from a study of PD-1 blockade in classical Hodgkin lymphoma. All patients experienced relapse after autologous stem cell transplantation, and brentuximab vedotin exposure was variable. Assay used: immunoSEQ multiplex PCR; TCRdb lists only in-frame clones, some missing. The sample has roughly 32,000 clones; approximately 80% are singletons. Study-level results: It was reported that newly diagnosed patients had less baseline TCR diversity than healthy donors.

Deletions cut 7 bases from V and 11 bases from J, with 14 bases between. Looked up from germline, CDR1 is MDHEN and CDR2 is SYDVKM. The CDR3 spans 11 residues. With regard to this clone: Antigen: not known.

This material consisted of peripheral blood mononuclear cells (PBMCs), taken at baseline. The clonotype comes from a human donor with classical Hodgkin lymphoma. The V gene is TRBV28, the J gene TRBJ1-2; no firm D call. The CDR3 spells CASTSPGRYTF. In DNA, the CDR3 is TGTGCCAGCACTTCCCCCGGGCGGTACACCTTC.